What follows are 23 T cell receptor beta chains derived from one specimen sequenced in a study of CD8 T cells in ankylosing spondylitis. MiXCR, run by TCRdb on the 5' RACE reads, gives a single entry per CDR3 protein. Found here are 240,000 or so distinct CDR3 sequences, 8% to 9.5% of them singletons; the top ten hold under 7.5%. Sequenced sample: blood, either unsorted or a sorted T cell fraction (not recorded which). Source of these receptors: a male donor with ankylosing spondylitis or in good health (not recorded which).

This clonotype was picked up many times. The chain couples TRBV14 to TRBJ2-7; D is unclear. Trimming removed 1 base from V and 6 bases from J, with 7 bases in between. CDR3 length equals 12 residues. Germline V gene data show CDR1 as SGHDN and CDR2 as FVKESK. CDR3: CASSQVWSEQYF. The CDR3 DNA reads as TGTGCCAGCAGCCAAGTTTGGTCCGAGCAGTACTTC.

This clonotype has just a few counts. V and J are TRBV5-5 and TRBJ1-4; 9 nucleotides line up with TRBD1. CDR1 and CDR2 from the germline V gene are SGHKS and YYEKEE (reference sequence). CDR3 length: 14 residues. With 4 bases clipped from V and 6 bases from J, the junction kept 4 bases outside the gene matches. The CDR3 sequence: CASSRTGVDEKLFF. The CDR3 coding sequence is TGTGCCAGCAGCCGGACAGGGGTGGATGAAAAACTGTTTTTT.

This clonotype was seen repeatedly, ten times or more. Germline is not matched at one junction end, which may reflect a read error. The CDR3 loop reads CASSLEGTATQYF. The CDR3 DNA follows: TGTGCCAGCAGCTTAGAGGGGACAGCTACGCAGTATTTT. The chain joins TRBV7-8 to TRBJ2-3; 7 nucleotides line up with TRBD1. The CDR3 is 13 residues long. Germline CDR1 is SGHVS and CDR2 is FQNEAQ.

This clonotype appeared a few times. The J gene is TRBJ2-5, the V gene TRBV7-2; the D is unclear. This CDR3 is built from 13 residues. V lost 5 bases to trimming and J lost 2 bases, with 9 bases between them. Per the germline V gene, CDR1 is SGHTA and CDR2 is FQGNSA. The CDR3 DNA sequence: TGTGCCAGCAGCGCCCAACCTCAAGAGACCCAGTACTTC. It codes for CASSAQPQETQYF.

Details on this clonotype: This may stem from a read error, because a much larger clone lies one nucleotide away. J is TRBJ2-1 and V is TRBV5-1; the D gene is possibly TRBD2 (5 bases). Trimming cost V 0 bases and J 6 bases, with 16 bases left between them. CDR1 SGHRS and CDR2 YFSETQ come from the germline V gene. The CDR3 contains 16 residues. CDR3 residues: CASSLVASSHRNEQFF. The CDR3 DNA reads as TGCGCCAGCAGCTTGGTAGCTAGCTCGCACCGCAATGAGCAGTTCTTC. Full variable domain (remainder filled in from reference TRBV5-1 and TRBJ2-1): KAGVTQTPRYLIKTRGQQVTLSCSPISGHRSVSWYQQTPGQGLQFLFEYFSETQRNKGNFPGRFSGRQFSNSRSEMNVSTLELGDSALYLCASSLVASSHRNEQFFGPGTRLTVL.

Many counts were recorded for this clonotype. The genes are TRBV7-9 and TRBJ2-1; D may be TRBD2 (5 bases). The CDR3 covers 10 residues. With 8 bases removed from V and 9 bases from J, the gap between germline ends came to 8 bases. The germline gives CDR1 SEHNR, CDR2 FQNEAQ (reference sequence). CDR3 sequence: CASGLLEQFF. The CDR3 coding sequence is TGTGCCAGCGGACTCCTTGAGCAGTTCTTC.

The chain recombines TRBV9 with TRBJ2-6; TRBD1 matches at 11 bases. V dropped 3 bases and J dropped 0; count of bases not matched to a gene: 5. The germline V gene encodes CDR1 SGDLS and CDR2 YYNGEE. The CDR3 runs 18 residues. CDR3 in DNA: TGTGCCAGCAGCGCTACCGGGACAGGGGGCTCTGGGGCCAACGTCCTGACTTTC. Translation: CASSATGTGGSGANVLTF.

This clonotype was picked up many times. The rearrangement joins TRBV30 to TRBJ1-1; no clear D gene. CDR1 is GTSNPN, CDR2 SVGIG, per germline (reference sequence). Trimming removed 1 base at V and 2 bases at J, with 5 bases between. This CDR3 is 12 amino acids long. The CDR3 protein is CAWSAGNTEAFF. CDR3 DNA sequence: TGTGCCTGGAGTGCGGGTAACACTGAAGCTTTCTTT.

The chain links TRBV28 to TRBJ2-1; 11 bases align to TRBD1. This CDR3 comprises 16 residues. With 5 bases clipped from V and 2 bases from J, the junction kept 5 bases outside the gene matches. CDR1 MDHEN and CDR2 SYDVKM come from the germline V gene. CDR3 residues: CASSPLGQGAYNEQFF. The CDR3 region has the DNA TGTGCCAGCAGTCCCCTGGGACAGGGGGCCTACAATGAGCAGTTCTTC. Full variable domain (missing parts from reference TRBV28 and TRBJ2-1): DVKVTQSSRYLVKRTGEKVFLECVQDMDHENMFWYRQDPGLGLRLIYFSYDVKMKEKGDIPEGYSVSREKKERFSLILESASTNQTSMYLCASSPLGQGAYNEQFFGPGTRLTVL.

The chain is built from TRBV7-8 and TRBJ1-3, with D tentatively TRBD1 (5 bases). V lost 6 bases, J lost 3 bases, and 15 bases lay in between. CDR1 and CDR2 from the germline V gene are SGHVS and FQNEAQ. The CDR3 totals 15 residues. CDR3 DNA: TGTGCCAGCAGTCCACGGGGGGAAGATGGAAACACCATATATTTT. Translating gives CASSPRGEDGNTIYF.

In this sample, this clonotype turned up many times. The rearrangement uses TRBV18 and TRBJ1-1; a weak D match, TRBD1 (5 bases). This CDR3 comprises 14 residues. The ends were cut back, 4 bases at V and 1 base at J, with 10 bases in the middle. Germline V CDR1 and CDR2: KGHSH, LQKENI. This chain's CDR3 is CASSLQETNTEAFF. The DNA of the CDR3 is TGTGCCAGCTCACTACAGGAGACGAACACTGAAGCTTTCTTT.

This clonotype was seen at least ten times. The V gene is TRBV7-3, the J gene TRBJ2-7; TRBD2 matches at 7 bases. This CDR3 has 13 amino acids. Germline V gene data show CDR1 as SGHTA and CDR2 as FQGTGA. V lost 3 bases and J lost 7; bases outside the gene matches: 6. CDR3 coding DNA: TGTGCCAGCAGCTTCCGCGGGAGTGATGAGCAGTACTTC. Residues: CASSFRGSDEQYF.

This clonotype appeared many times. The chain links TRBV10-3 to TRBJ1-2; D ambiguous. The V end lost 0 bases, the J end lost 7 bases, and 9 bases lay between the germline ends. The CDR3 has 13 residues. Per the germline V gene, CDR1 is ENHRY and CDR2 is SYGVKD. For the CDR3, the DNA is TGTGCCATCAGTGAGTCTGAGAGAGGTGGCTACACCTTC. Protein sequence: CAISESERGGYTF.

This clonotype was seen many times. The chain links TRBV12-3 or TRBV12-4 to TRBJ1-2, with unresolved D. The CDR3 is 13 residues long. V was pared by 0 bases and J by 2 bases, with 4 bases between. The CDR3 loop reads CASSLAENYGYTF. The CDR3 DNA follows: TGTGCCAGCAGTTTAGCTGAGAACTATGGCTACACCTTC.

This clonotype has a count of ten or more. The chain links TRBV12-3 or TRBV12-4 to TRBJ2-1; D might be TRBD2 (6 bases). V was cut by 6 bases and J by 7 bases, with 13 bases left in between. The CDR3 covers 13 residues. The CDR3 sequence is CASRTGVENEQFF. The CDR3 nucleotides are TGTGCCAGCAGAACGGGGGTCGAAAATGAGCAGTTCTTC.

In its sample, this clonotype was seen many times. The gene calls are TRBV7-6 and TRBJ2-3; the D is unclear. This CDR3 comprises 16 residues. Trimming removed 1 base from V and 0 bases from J, with 11 bases in between. Germline CDR1 is SGHVS and CDR2 is FNYEAQ. The CDR3 sequence: CASSLEGLASTDTQYF. CDR3 coding DNA: TGTGCCAGCAGCTTAGAAGGCTTGGCTAGCACAGATACGCAGTATTTT.

With respect to this clonotype: At one boundary the junction diverges from the germline segment, which might be a read error. V is TRBV7-3 and J is TRBJ2-2; 10 bases fit TRBD2. The CDR3 runs to 16 residues. Per the germline V gene, CDR1 is SGHTA and CDR2 is FQGTGA. The DNA for the CDR3 is TGTGCCAGCAGCTCTACTAGCGGGGAGAACACCGGGGAGCCGTTTTTT. Its translation: CASSSTSGENTGEPFF.

This clonotype showed up many times. The rearrangement links TRBV6-5 to TRBJ2-1; TRBD1 matches 9 bases. Germline trimming cut 4 bases from V and 7 bases from J; bases unmatched to any gene: 8. Germline V gene data show CDR1 as MNHEY and CDR2 as SVGAGI. There are 15 residues in the CDR3. Here the CDR3 reads CASSFTGGRINEQFF. CDR3 DNA sequence: TGTGCCAGCAGTTTCACAGGGGGCCGTATTAATGAGCAGTTCTTC.

Only a few counts were recorded for this clonotype. V is TRBV7-8 and J is TRBJ1-5; D unresolved. Germline lookup yields CDR1 SGHVS and CDR2 FQNEAQ. This CDR3 is 14 amino acids long. With 4 bases removed from V and 7 bases from J, the gap between germline ends came to 14 bases. The CDR3 loop is CASSSREGGQPQHF. The DNA for the CDR3 is TGTGCCAGCAGCTCCCGGGAGGGAGGACAGCCCCAGCATTTT.

This sequence joins TRBV20-1 and TRBJ2-3; TRBD2 matches 8 bases. CDR1 and CDR2 (germline): DFQATT, SNEGSKA (reference sequence). V lost 0 bases, J lost 5 bases, and 13 bases stayed unmatched. This CDR3 region has 17 residues. The chain's CDR3 is CSARDLGGPAGVDTQYF. The CDR3 DNA is TGCAGTGCTAGAGACCTCGGGGGCCCAGCGGGAGTAGATACGCAGTATTTT.

This clonotype was observed at least ten times. This chain links TRBV7-2 with TRBJ1-1, with 8 bases fitting TRBD1. The CDR3 is 13 residues long. With 5 bases clipped from V and 6 bases from J, the junction kept 5 bases outside the gene matches. Germline V gene lookup returns CDR1 SGHTA and CDR2 FQGNSA. CDR3 bases: TGTGCCAGCAGCACGCCACAGGGGGCTGAAGCTTTCTTT. This codes for CASSTPQGAEAFF.

This clonotype showed up many times. This chain joins TRBV27 and TRBJ1-6; a weak D match, TRBD1 (5 bases). CDR3 length equals 14 residues. Germline V CDR1 and CDR2: MNHEY, SMNVEV (reference sequence). V shed 3 bases and J shed 5 bases, with 8 bases lying between them. CDR3 region: CASSLGRHNSPLHF. The CDR3 region has the DNA TGTGCCAGCAGTTTGGGGCGACATAATTCACCCCTCCACTTT.

This clonotype was observed at least ten times. The chain carries TRBV7-3 and TRBJ1-5; a weak D match, TRBD1 (5 bases). Trimming pared 6 bases from V and 1 base from J, leaving 22 bases between. In germline, CDR1 is SGHTA, CDR2 FQGTGA. The CDR3 extends over 18 amino acids. The CDR3 bases are TGTGCCAGCAGACCTTTCTGCACCAACGGGGGGAGCAATCAGCCCCAGCATTTT. Protein sequence: CASRPFCTNGGSNQPQHF.